The T cell receptor (beta chain) under discussion was sequenced for a study of blood T cell repertoires in COVID-19. Germline values: CDR1 SGHAT, CDR2 FQNNGV. J lost 11 bases, V lost 6 bases, and 19 bases had no gene match. The CDR3 contains 16 residues. Using immunoSEQ multiplex PCR, the repertoire was profiled, and TCRdb retains in-frame clones only, with some absent. Among about 59,000 clones, more than 60% were seen once, and the ten largest hold 5.5%. This TCR derives from a woman in her 70s with acute or convalescent COVID-19. Specimen: peripheral blood. The V and J genes are TRBV11-2 and TRBJ1-3; 7 nucleotides match TRBD1. The CDR3 spells CASRPVRDSRGPPIYF. As DNA, the CDR3 is TGTGCCAGCAGACCTGTCCGGGACAGTCGTGGTCCACCCATATATTTT. The full variable domain, completed using reference TRBV11-2 and TRBJ1-3, is EAGVAQSPRYKIIEKRQSVAFWCNPISGHATLYWYQQILGQGPKLLIQFQNNGVVDDSQLPKDRFSAERLKGVDSTLKIQPAKLEDSAVYLCASRPVRDSRGPPIYFGEGSWLTVV.